Listed below are T cell receptor beta chains from one sample, sequenced in a study of high-grade serous ovarian cancer treatment subgroups. Clones were read by immunoSEQ multiplex PCR, and TCRdb kept only the in-frame ones, dropping some. The table lists over a thousand clones, around four fifths of them singletons. The sample taken for sequencing was tumor tissue. The receptor source for this set is a human donor with high-grade serous ovarian cancer. Both conserved end residues are part of each CDR3. The order of the fields is CDR3 protein, CDR3 DNA, D gene, clone size, V gene, J gene. D genes are given only for firm matches. Clone size, where shown, is once, few, many, or a class for clones that have expanded.

CDR3: CASSQRGGPHYNEQFF
DNA: TGTGCCAGCAGTCAGCGTGGGGGTCCCCACTACAATGAGCAGTTCTTC
D: NA
size: NA
V: TRBV5-6
J: TRBJ2-1

CDR3: CASSFQGGTQYF
DNA: TGTGCCAGCAGCTTTCAGGGAGGGACCCAGTACTTC
D: NA
size: NA
V: TRBV7-9
J: TRBJ2-5

CDR3: CASSPGAGENQPQHF
DNA: TGTGCCAGCTCACCGGGGGCCGGGGAGAATCAGCCCCAGCATTTT
D: NA
size: NA
V: TRBV18
J: TRBJ1-5

CDR3: CASSELAGAPYYTF
DNA: TGTGCCAGCAGTGAATTGGCGGGGGCCCCGTACTACACCTTC
D: NA
size: NA
V: TRBV25-1
J: TRBJ1-2

CDR3: CASSLDSSYEQYF
DNA: TGTGCCAGCAGCCTGGACAGTTCCTACGAGCAGTACTTC
D: NA
size: NA
V: TRBV7-9
J: TRBJ2-7

CDR3: CASSFGQGAYNEQFF
DNA: TGTGCCAGCAGCTTTGGTCAGGGGGCCTACAATGAGCAGTTCTTC
D: TRBD1
size: NA
V: TRBV7-3
J: TRBJ2-1

CDR3: CAWKRLAGGNEQFF
DNA: TGTGCCTGGAAACGACTAGCGGGCGGGAATGAGCAGTTCTTC
D: TRBD2
size: NA
V: TRBV30
J: TRBJ2-1

CDR3: CASSRSGQGGHEQYF
DNA: TGTGCCAGCAGCCGCTCGGGACAGGGGGGTCACGAGCAGTACTTC
D: TRBD1
size: NA
V: TRBV5-4
J: TRBJ2-7

CDR3: CASSLSGGTEAFF
DNA: TGTGCCAGCAGCTTAAGTGGGGGCACTGAAGCTTTCTTT
D: NA
size: NA
V: TRBV11-2
J: TRBJ1-1

CDR3: CASSLDRQGLDYGYTF
DNA: TGCGCCAGCAGCTTGGATAGACAGGGCTTGGACTATGGCTACACCTTC
D: TRBD1
size: NA
V: TRBV5-1
J: TRBJ1-2

CDR3: CASSRRREGGGQPQHF
DNA: TGCGCCAGCAGCCGACGTCGCGAGGGGGGGGGTCAGCCCCAGCATTTT
D: NA
size: NA
V: TRBV4-3
J: TRBJ1-5

CDR3: CASSQSTGFSDTQYF
DNA: TGCGCCAGCAGCCAATCTACAGGGTTCTCAGATACGCAGTATTTT
D: NA
size: NA
V: TRBV4-3
J: TRBJ2-3

CDR3: CASSYRGQGNSGYTF
DNA: TGTGCCAGCAGTTACCGCGGACAGGGGAATAGTGGCTACACCTTC
D: TRBD1
size: NA
V: TRBV6-5
J: TRBJ1-2

CDR3: CASSVRGLTDTQYF
DNA: TGTGCCAGCAGCGTTCGGGGCCTTACAGATACGCAGTATTTT
D: NA
size: NA
V: TRBV9
J: TRBJ2-3

CDR3: CASSLQGGSNEQFF
DNA: TGTGCCAGCAGCTTACAGGGGGGAAGTAATGAGCAGTTCTTC
D: NA
size: NA
V: TRBV7-9
J: TRBJ2-1

CDR3: CASSHPSGQASTDTQYF
DNA: TGCGCCAGCAGCCACCCATCAGGACAGGCGAGCACAGATACGCAGTATTTT
D: TRBD1
size: NA
V: TRBV4-3
J: TRBJ2-3

CDR3: CASKGVQSSYEQYF
DNA: TGTGCCAGCAAGGGGGTACAGAGCTCCTACGAGCAGTACTTC
D: NA
size: NA
V: TRBV2
J: TRBJ2-7

CDR3: CASSIDIKTDTQYF
DNA: TGTGCCAGCAGCATCGATATCAAAACAGATACGCAGTATTTT
D: NA
size: NA
V: TRBV11-2
J: TRBJ2-3

CDR3: CASRWTGMNQPQHF
DNA: TGTGCCAGCAGGTGGACAGGGATGAATCAGCCCCAGCATTTT
D: TRBD1
size: NA
V: TRBV28
J: TRBJ1-5

CDR3: CASSETGGAGANVLTF
DNA: TGTGCCAGCAGTGAAACAGGGGGCGCTGGGGCCAACGTCCTGACTTTC
D: TRBD1
size: NA
V: TRBV2
J: TRBJ2-6

CDR3: CATSRDAENTEAFF
DNA: TGTGCCACCAGCAGAGATGCGGAGAACACTGAAGCTTTCTTT
D: NA
size: hyperexpanded
V: TRBV15
J: TRBJ1-1

CDR3: CASTGRYEQYF
DNA: TGTGCCAGCACGGGGCGGTACGAGCAGTACTTC
D: NA
size: few
V: TRBV2
J: TRBJ2-7

CDR3: CASSEDGNKLNEQFF
DNA: TGTGCCAGCAGTGAAGACGGGAACAAACTGAATGAGCAGTTCTTC
D: NA
size: NA
V: TRBV6-4
J: TRBJ2-1

CDR3: CASSEKTAMNTEAFF
DNA: TGTGCCAGCAGTGAGAAGACAGCAATGAACACTGAAGCTTTCTTT
D: NA
size: NA
V: TRBV7-9
J: TRBJ1-1

CDR3: CASSPLTVFYGYTF
DNA: TGTGCCAGCTCACCGCTGACAGTTTTCTATGGCTACACCTTC
D: NA
size: few
V: TRBV18
J: TRBJ1-2